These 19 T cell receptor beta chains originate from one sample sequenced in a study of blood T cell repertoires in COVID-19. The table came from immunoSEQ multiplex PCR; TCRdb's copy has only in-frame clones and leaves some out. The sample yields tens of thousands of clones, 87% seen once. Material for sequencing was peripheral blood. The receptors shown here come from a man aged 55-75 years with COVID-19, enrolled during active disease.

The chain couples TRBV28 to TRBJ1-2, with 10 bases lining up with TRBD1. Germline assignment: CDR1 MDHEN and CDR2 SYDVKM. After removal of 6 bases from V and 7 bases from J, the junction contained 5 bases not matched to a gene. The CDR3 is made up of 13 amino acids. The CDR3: CASSLTGGIGYTF. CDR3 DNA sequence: TGTGCCAGCAGCCTGACAGGGGGCATTGGCTACACCTTC.

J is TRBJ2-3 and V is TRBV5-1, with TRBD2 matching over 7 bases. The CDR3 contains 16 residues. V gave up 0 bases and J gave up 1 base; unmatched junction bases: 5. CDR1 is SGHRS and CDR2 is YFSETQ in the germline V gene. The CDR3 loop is CASSLVPGGGTDTQYF. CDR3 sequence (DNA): TGCGCCAGCAGCTTGGTTCCGGGAGGTGGCACAGATACGCAGTATTTT. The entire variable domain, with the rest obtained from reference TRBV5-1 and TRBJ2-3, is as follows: KAGVTQTPRYLIKTRGQQVTLSCSPISGHRSVSWYQQTPGQGLQFLFEYFSETQRNKGNFPGRFSGRQFSNSRSEMNVSTLELGDSALYLCASSLVPGGGTDTQYFGPGTRLTVL.

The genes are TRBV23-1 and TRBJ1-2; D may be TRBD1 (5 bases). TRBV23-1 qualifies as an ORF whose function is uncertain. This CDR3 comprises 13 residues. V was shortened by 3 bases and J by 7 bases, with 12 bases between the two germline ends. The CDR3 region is CASSQEGLSGYTF. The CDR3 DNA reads TGCGCCAGCAGTCAGGAGGGGTTGAGTGGCTACACCTTC.

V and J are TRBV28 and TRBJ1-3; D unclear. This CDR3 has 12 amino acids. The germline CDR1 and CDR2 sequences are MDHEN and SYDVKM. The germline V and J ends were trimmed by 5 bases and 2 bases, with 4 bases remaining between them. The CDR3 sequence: CASSTPGNTIYF. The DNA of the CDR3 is TGTGCCAGCAGTACTCCTGGAAACACCATATATTTT.

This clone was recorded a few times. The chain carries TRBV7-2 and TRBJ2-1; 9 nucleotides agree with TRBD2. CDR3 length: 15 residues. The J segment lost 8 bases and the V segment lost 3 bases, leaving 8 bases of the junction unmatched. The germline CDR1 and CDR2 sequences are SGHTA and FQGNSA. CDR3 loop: CASSFGLAGFDEQFF. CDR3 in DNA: TGTGCCAGCAGCTTCGGTCTAGCGGGATTCGATGAGCAGTTCTTC.

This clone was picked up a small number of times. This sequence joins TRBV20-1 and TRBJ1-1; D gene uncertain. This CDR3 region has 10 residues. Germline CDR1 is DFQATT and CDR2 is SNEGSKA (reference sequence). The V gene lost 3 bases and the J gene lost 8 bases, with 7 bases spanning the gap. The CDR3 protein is CSASMAEAFF. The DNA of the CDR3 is TGCAGTGCTAGTATGGCAGAAGCTTTCTTT.

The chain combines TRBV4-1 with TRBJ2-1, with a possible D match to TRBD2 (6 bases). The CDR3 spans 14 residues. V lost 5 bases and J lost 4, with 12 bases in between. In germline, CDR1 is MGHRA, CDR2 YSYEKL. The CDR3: CASSDRLVYNEQFF. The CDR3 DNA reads TGCGCCAGCAGCGATCGACTAGTTTACAATGAGCAGTTCTTC.

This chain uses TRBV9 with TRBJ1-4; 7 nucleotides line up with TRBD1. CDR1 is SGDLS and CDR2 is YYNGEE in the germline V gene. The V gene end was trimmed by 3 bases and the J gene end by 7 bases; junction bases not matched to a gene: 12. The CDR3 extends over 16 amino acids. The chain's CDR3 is CASSAGKGAGGEKLFF. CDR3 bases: TGTGCCAGCAGCGCGGGAAAGGGGGCAGGAGGTGAAAAACTGTTTTTT. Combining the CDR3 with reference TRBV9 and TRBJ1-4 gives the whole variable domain DSGVTQTPKHLITATGQRVTLRCSPRSGDLSVYWYQQSLDQGLQFLIQYYNGEERAKGNILERFSAQQFPDLHSELNLSSLELGDSALYFCASSAGKGAGGEKLFFGSGTQLSVL.

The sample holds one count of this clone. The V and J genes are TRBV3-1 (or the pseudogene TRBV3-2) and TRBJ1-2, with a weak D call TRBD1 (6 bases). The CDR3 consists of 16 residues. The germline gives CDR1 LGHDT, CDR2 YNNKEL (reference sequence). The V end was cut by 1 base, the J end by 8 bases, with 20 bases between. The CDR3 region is CASSQALTGRVDGYTF. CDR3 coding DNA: TGTGCCAGCAGCCAAGCCCTCACAGGGAGAGTTGACGGCTACACCTTC.

CDR3: CASSLLGGGVGTGELFF. CDR3 nucleotide sequence: TGTGCCAGCTCACTTCTCGGAGGGGGCGTTGGCACCGGGGAGCTGTTTTTT. The chain is built from TRBV18 and TRBJ2-2, with D perhaps matching TRBD1 (7 bases). The germline V gene encodes CDR1 KGHSH and CDR2 LQKENI. The V end was cut by 4 bases, the J end by 4 bases, with 19 bases between. The CDR3 covers 17 residues.

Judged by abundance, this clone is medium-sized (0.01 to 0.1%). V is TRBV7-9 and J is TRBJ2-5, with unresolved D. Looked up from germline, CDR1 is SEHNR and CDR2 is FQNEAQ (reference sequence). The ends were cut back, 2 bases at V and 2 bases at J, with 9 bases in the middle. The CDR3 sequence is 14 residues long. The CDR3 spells CASSLFFGQETQYF. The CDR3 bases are TGTGCCAGCAGCTTATTTTTCGGGCAAGAGACCCAGTACTTC.

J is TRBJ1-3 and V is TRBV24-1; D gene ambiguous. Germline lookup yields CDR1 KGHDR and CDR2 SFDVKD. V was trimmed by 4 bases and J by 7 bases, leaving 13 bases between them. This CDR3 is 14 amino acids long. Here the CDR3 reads CATSEGPPRNTIYF. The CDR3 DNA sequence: TGTGCCACCAGTGAGGGCCCGCCTCGGAACACCATATATTTT.

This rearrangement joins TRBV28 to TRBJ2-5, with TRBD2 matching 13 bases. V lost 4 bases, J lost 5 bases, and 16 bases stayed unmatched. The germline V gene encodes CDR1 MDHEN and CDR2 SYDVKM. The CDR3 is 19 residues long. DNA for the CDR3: TGTGCCAGCAGTTCGGTGACTAGCGGGAGGCTGAGTAGTCGGGAGACCCAGTACTTC. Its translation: CASSSVTSGRLSSRETQYF.

In DNA form, the CDR3 reads TGTGCCAGCAGCGTGGGGATCGACAGGGGAGGGGAAAAACTGTTTTTT. It translates to CASSVGIDRGGEKLFF. This sequence joins TRBV9 and TRBJ1-4; 8 nucleotides line up with TRBD1. With 2 bases clipped from V and 8 bases from J, the junction kept 11 bases outside the gene matches. Germline loops: CDR1 SGDLS, CDR2 YYNGEE. CDR3 length: 16 amino acids.

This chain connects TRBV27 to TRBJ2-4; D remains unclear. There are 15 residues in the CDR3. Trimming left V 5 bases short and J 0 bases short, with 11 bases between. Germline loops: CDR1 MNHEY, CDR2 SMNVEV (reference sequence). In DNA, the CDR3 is TGTGCCAGCAGTCCTCAACTCGGAGCCAAAAACATTCAGTACTTC. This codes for CASSPQLGAKNIQYF.

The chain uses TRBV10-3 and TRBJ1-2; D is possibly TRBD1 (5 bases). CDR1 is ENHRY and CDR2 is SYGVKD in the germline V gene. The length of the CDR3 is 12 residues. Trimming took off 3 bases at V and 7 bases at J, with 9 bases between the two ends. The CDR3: CAISEQESGYTF. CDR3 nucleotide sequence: TGTGCCATCAGTGAACAGGAGAGTGGCTACACCTTC.

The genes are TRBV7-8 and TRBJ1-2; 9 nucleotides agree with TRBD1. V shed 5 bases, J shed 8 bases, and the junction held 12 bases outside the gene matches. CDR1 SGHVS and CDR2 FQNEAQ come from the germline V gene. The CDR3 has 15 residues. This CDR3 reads CASSPAGTGIGGYTF. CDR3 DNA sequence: TGTGCCAGCAGCCCCGCCGGGACAGGGATTGGCGGCTACACCTTC.

Here the CDR3 DNA reads TGTGCCAGCATTTCAGGGTTCTCGCCACCAAGAAACACCATATATTTT. Amino acid sequence: CASISGFSPPRNTIYF. The chain employs TRBV28 and TRBJ1-3, with a tentative D call TRBD1 (5 bases). This CDR3 has 16 amino acids. CDR1 is MDHEN, CDR2 SYDVKM, per germline. Trimming removed 7 bases from V and 5 bases from J, with 21 bases in between.

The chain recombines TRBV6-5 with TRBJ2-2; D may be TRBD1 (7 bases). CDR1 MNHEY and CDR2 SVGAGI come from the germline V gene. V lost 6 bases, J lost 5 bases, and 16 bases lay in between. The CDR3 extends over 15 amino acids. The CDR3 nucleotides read TGTGCCAGCAGGATTGACAGGGAGGAGACCGGGGAGCTGTTTTTT. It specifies CASRIDREETGELFF.